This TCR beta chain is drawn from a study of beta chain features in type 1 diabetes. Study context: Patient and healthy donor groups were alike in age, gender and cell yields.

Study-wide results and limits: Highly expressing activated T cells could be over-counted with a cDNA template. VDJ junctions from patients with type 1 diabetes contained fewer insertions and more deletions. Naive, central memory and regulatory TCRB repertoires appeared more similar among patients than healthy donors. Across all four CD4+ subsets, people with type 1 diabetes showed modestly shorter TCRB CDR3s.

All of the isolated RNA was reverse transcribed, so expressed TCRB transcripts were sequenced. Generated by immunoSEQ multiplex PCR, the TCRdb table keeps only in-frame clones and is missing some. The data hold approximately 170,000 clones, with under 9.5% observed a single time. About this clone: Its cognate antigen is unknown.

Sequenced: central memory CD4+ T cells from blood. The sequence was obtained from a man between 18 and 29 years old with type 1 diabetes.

CDR3 bases: TGTGCCAGCAGCGAACAGGGATTGGACACTGAAGCTTTCTTT. Translation gives CASSEQGLDTEAFF. The V gene is TRBV7-2, the J gene TRBJ1-1, with D perhaps matching TRBD1 (6 bases). Germline loops: CDR1 SGHTA, CDR2 FQGNSA. Trimming removed 5 bases from V and 3 bases from J, with 13 bases in between. The CDR3 totals 14 residues.